The clone carrying this T cell receptor beta chain was counted at least ten times. Its matching antigen is unknown. This sample was taken from a study of breast tumors, draining lymph nodes, adjacent tissues. The study's findings and limits: The lymph node origin of tumor T cells was framed as consistent with a hypothesis, not demonstrated. Data fit most tumor T cells coming from lymph node, expanding in tumor. Tumor TCR diversity was below lymph nodes but above nontumor tissue. Tumor and nontumor repertoires were significantly more similar in luminal-like than in basal-like breast cancer.

V was clipped by 0 bases and J by 5 bases, with 2 bases between them. This CDR3 contains 12 residues. Germline V gene data show CDR1 as KGHDR and CDR2 as SFDVKD. Via MiXCR, TCRdb re-called the multiplex PCR reads, giving one row per CDR3 protein. The sample has under 350,000 distinct CDR3 sequences, about 30% seen once. Samples came from axillary lymph nodes draining the breast cancer. The TCR sequence derives from a female donor with breast cancer. Some clones in this sample may be carry-over from other donors' samples. The sample was axillary lymph node tissue. This chain joins TRBV24-1 and TRBJ2-3; D uncertain. CDR3 region: CATSDLRDTQYF. The CDR3 nucleotides are TGTGCCACCAGTGATTTGAGAGATACGCAGTATTTT.